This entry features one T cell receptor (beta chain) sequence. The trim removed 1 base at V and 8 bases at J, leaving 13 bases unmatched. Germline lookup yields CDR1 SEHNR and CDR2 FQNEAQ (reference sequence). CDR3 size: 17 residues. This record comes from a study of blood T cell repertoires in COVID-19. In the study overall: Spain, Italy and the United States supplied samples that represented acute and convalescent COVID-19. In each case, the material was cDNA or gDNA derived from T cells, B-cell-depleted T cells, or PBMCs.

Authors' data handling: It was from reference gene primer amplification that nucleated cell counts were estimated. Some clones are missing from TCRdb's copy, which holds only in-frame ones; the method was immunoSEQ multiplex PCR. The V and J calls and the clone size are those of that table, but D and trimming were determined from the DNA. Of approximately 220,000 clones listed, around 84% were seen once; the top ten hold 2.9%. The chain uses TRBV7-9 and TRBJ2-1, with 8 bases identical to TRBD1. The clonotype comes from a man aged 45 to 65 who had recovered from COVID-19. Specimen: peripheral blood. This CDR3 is CASSLGSRTGFGYEQFF. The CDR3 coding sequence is TGTGCCAGCAGCTTAGGTTCAAGGACAGGGTTTGGTTATGAGCAGTTCTTC.